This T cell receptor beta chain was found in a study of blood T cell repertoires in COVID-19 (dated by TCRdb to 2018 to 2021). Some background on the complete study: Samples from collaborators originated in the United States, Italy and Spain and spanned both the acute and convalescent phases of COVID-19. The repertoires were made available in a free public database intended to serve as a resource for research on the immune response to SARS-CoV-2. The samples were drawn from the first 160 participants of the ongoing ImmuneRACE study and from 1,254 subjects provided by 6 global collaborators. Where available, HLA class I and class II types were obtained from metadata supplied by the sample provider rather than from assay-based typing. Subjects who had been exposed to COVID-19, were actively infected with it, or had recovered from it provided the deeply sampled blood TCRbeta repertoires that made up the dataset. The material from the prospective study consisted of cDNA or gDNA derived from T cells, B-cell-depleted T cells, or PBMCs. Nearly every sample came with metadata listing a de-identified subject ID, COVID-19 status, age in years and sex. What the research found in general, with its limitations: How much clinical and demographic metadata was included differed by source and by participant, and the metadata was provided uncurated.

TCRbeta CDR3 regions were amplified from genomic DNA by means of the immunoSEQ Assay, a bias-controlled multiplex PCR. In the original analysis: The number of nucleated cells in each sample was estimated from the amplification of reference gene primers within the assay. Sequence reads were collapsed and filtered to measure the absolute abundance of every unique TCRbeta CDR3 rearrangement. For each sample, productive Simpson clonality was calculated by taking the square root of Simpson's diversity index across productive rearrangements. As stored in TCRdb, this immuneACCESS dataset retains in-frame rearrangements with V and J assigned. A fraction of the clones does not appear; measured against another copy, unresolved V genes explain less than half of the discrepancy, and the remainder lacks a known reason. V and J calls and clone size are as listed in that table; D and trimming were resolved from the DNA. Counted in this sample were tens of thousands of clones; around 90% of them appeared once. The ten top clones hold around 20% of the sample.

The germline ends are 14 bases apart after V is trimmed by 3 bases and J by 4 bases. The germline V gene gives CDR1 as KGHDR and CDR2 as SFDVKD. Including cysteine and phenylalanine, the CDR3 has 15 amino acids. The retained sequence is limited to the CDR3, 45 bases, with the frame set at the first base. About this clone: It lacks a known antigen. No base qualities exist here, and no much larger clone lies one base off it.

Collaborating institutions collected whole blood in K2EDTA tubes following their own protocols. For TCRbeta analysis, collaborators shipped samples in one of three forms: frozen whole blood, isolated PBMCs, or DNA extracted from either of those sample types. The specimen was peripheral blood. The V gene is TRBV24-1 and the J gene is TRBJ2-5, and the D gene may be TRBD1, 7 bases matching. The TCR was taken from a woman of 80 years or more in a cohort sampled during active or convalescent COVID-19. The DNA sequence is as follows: TGTGCCACCAGTGATGGAGGGGGCCTGGGAGAGACCCAGTACTTC. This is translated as CATSDGGGLGETQYF.